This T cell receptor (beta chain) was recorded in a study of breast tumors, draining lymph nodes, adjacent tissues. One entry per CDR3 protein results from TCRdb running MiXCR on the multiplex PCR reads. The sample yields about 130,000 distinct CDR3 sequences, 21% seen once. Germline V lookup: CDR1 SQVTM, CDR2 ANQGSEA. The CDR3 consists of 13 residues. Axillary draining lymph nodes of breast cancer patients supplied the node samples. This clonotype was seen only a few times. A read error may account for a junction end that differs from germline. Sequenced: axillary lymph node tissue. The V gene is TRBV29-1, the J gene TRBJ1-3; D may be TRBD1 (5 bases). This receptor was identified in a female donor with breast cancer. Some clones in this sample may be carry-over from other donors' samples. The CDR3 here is CGVEGTTGNTIYF. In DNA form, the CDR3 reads TGCGGCGTTGAGGGGACTACTGGAAACACCATATATTTT.